This TCR beta chain was profiled in a study of blood T cell repertoires in COVID-19 (TCRdb year 2020). Concerning the study at large: Collaborator samples came from the United States, Italy and Spain and covered acute and convalescent phases of COVID-19. The sample metadata nearly always contained a de-identified subject ID, COVID-19 status, age in years and sex. The repertoires were released in a freely available public database meant as a resource for research on the immune response to SARS-CoV-2. The prospective study material was composed of cDNA or gDNA derived from T cells, B-cell-depleted T cells, or PBMCs. Samples were obtained from the ongoing ImmuneRACE study (first 160 participants) and from over 1,000 subjects provided by 6 global collaborators. Where available, HLA class I and class II types were taken from metadata supplied by the sample provider and were not determined by assay-based typing. Subjects who had been exposed to COVID-19, were actively infected with it, or had recovered from it provided the deeply sampled blood TCRbeta repertoires that made up the dataset. What the study reported, not specific to this receptor: Clinical and demographic metadata were provided uncurated, with the amount varying by source and participant.

The collaborating institutions used their own protocols to collect whole blood in K2EDTA tubes. For TCRbeta analysis, collaborators shipped samples in one of three forms: frozen whole blood, isolated PBMCs, or DNA extracted from either of those sample types. Trimming costs V 1 base and J 1 base, and their ends lie 8 bases apart. CDR1 and CDR2 were assigned from the germline V gene as SGHTA and FQGNSA. Counted from cysteine to phenylalanine, this CDR3 has 14 amino acids. Only the CDR3 portion is preserved as DNA: 42 bases, with reading frame beginning at the first base. About this clone itself: What antigen it recognizes has not been identified. Base qualities are not recorded, but no much larger clone differs from it by a single base.

TCRbeta CDR3 regions were amplified from genomic DNA by means of the immunoSEQ Assay, a bias-controlled multiplex PCR. The paper's processing steps were these. The number of nucleated cells in each sample was estimated from the amplification of reference gene primers within the assay. Sequence reads were collapsed and filtered to measure the absolute abundance of every unique TCRbeta CDR3 rearrangement. For each sample, productive Simpson clonality was calculated as the square root of Simpson's diversity index over productive rearrangements. The table was pulled from immuneACCESS by TCRdb, which kept in-frame rearrangements only. Such tables lose some clones; where checked, under half of the loss comes from unresolved V genes, and the rest has no known cause. Clonal size and the V and J genes are those of that table, whereas D and trimming came from the DNA. Present in this sample are tens of thousands of clones, 65% to 90% of which were seen just once. Roughly a tenth of the sample is in the top ten clones.

The sequence derives from a man between 65 and 85 years old with active or convalescent COVID-19. The V and J genes are TRBV7-2 and TRBJ2-7; TRBD1 is a weak D gene call, 5 bases matching. The sequencing input was peripheral blood. The DNA is as follows: TGTGCCAGCAGCTTAGTGGACAAGTCCTACGAGCAGTACTTC. Its product reads: CASSLVDKSYEQYF.